The clone carrying this TCR beta chain has only a few counts. Its antigen is unidentified. CDR3 length: 15 amino acids. The V and J ends lost 0 bases and 2 bases, in that order; junction bases with no gene match: 3. Germline V lookup: CDR1 MNHEY, CDR2 SMNVEV (reference sequence). The data are from a study of blood T cells in healthy people across ages. General study findings and limits: A strong correlation between TCR beta diversity and naive T cell percentage was seen.

Alongside a J-beta primer mix, a sample-barcoded 5' primer served in a second PCR lasting about 7 to 11 cycles. Every sample returned 2.5 million or more CDR3-containing paired-end reads. Using its own MiXCR run on the 5' RACE reads, TCRdb lists one record per CDR3 protein. Altogether roughly 700,000 distinct CDR3 sequences are present, roughly 25% being singletons, with the ten largest covering 9.4%. The sample was also linked to a second study, of T cells of mothers and their children. That paper states: Sample barcodes plus 2-4 random nucleotides came from the M1S primer.

This clonotype was obtained from a boy younger than 18 in good health. Input material: blood. This chain links TRBV27 with TRBJ1-1; 7 bases fit TRBD1. The DNA of the CDR3 is TGTGCCAGCAGTTTATCGGGACAGATAAACACTGAAGCTTTCTTT. It encodes CASSLSGQINTEAFF.